This entry lists 21 T cell receptor beta chains sequenced from one sample in a study of T cell responses to AZD1222 COVID-19 vaccine. The table came from immunoSEQ multiplex PCR; TCRdb's copy has only in-frame clones and leaves some out. The sample carries roughly 80,000 clones, 90% recorded once. This material consisted of peripheral blood, taken 28 days after the second AZD1222 dose. The source of these receptors is an adult who received the AZD1222 COVID-19 vaccine.

The rearrangement uses TRBV18 and TRBJ2-5, with no clear D. The germline gives CDR1 KGHSH, CDR2 LQKENI. V shed 5 bases and J shed 5 bases, with 9 bases lying between them. The CDR3 sequence is 12 residues long. The chain's CDR3 is CASSSFSETQYF. CDR3 nucleotide sequence: TGTGCCAGCTCATCCTTCTCCGAGACCCAGTACTTC. Supplemented by reference TRBV18 and TRBJ2-5, the full variable domain reads NAGVMQNPRHLVRRRGQEARLRCSPMKGHSHVYWYRQLPEEGLKFMVYLQKENIIDESGMPKERFSAEFPKEGPSILRIQQVVRGDSAAYFCASSSFSETQYFGPGTRLLVL.

The CDR3 is CSVGGQGGTGNTIYF. The DNA of the CDR3 is TGCAGCGTCGGGGGACAGGGAGGAACTGGAAACACCATATATTTT. The rearrangement links TRBV29-1 to TRBJ1-3, with 9 bases lining up with TRBD1. CDR1 and CDR2 (germline): SQVTM, ANQGSEA. Germline trimming cut 6 bases from V and 2 bases from J; bases unmatched to any gene: 8. The CDR3 runs to 15 residues.

The gene calls are TRBV29-1 and TRBJ1-2; D uncertain. The CDR3 consists of 14 residues. The V gene lost 4 bases and the J gene lost 6 bases, with 18 bases spanning the gap. CDR1 is SQVTM and CDR2 is ANQGSEA in the germline V gene. The CDR3 sequence is CSVGERALGNGYTF. In DNA form, the CDR3 reads TGCAGCGTTGGGGAGAGGGCGCTGGGCAATGGCTACACCTTC.

This chain connects TRBV9 to TRBJ1-1; no definite D call. Germline loops: CDR1 SGDLS, CDR2 YYNGEE. CDR3 size: 13 residues. Between the trimmed V and J ends, which lost 0 bases and 4 bases, there was a span of 7 bases. The CDR3 coding sequence is TGTGCCAGCAGCGTAGATGAGGGCACTGAAGCTTTCTTT. Translating it yields CASSVDEGTEAFF.

The V call is TRBV5-4, the J call TRBJ2-1; 11 nucleotides line up with TRBD1. Germline V lookup: CDR1 SGHNT, CDR2 YYREEE (reference sequence). Trimming took 3 bases from V and 6 from J; bases not matched to a gene: 8. The CDR3 sequence is 16 residues long. The CDR3 protein is CASSSPRTGGFNEQFF. The CDR3 region has the DNA TGTGCCAGCAGCTCCCCCCGGACAGGGGGCTTCAATGAGCAGTTCTTC.

A single count supports this clone. The chain has TRBV30 and TRBJ1-4, with unresolved D. Trimming pared 5 bases from V and 3 bases from J, leaving 13 bases between. Germline V gene data show CDR1 as GTSNPN and CDR2 as SVGIG (reference sequence). This CDR3 comprises 14 residues. The CDR3 reads CAWQQGKANEKLFF. The CDR3 DNA sequence: TGTGCCTGGCAACAAGGGAAGGCTAATGAAAAACTGTTTTTT.

The chain employs TRBV29-1 and TRBJ2-2; 9 bases align to TRBD1. Looked up from germline, CDR1 is SQVTM and CDR2 is ANQGSEA. The CDR3 extends over 14 amino acids. The V segment lost 6 bases and the J segment 6 bases; nucleotides outside the gene matches: 8. The CDR3, as DNA: TGCAGCGTCCGTCAACAGGGGGCAGCCGGGGAGCTGTTTTTT. Encoded protein: CSVRQQGAAGELFF.

V is TRBV28 and J is TRBJ1-1; no clear D gene. Germline V gives CDR1 MDHEN, CDR2 SYDVKM. This CDR3 is built from 13 residues. Trimming removed 3 bases from V and 5 bases from J, with 10 bases in between. The CDR3 bases are TGTGCCAGCAGTTTGACCGTGTCGACTGAAGCTTTCTTT. Translating it yields CASSLTVSTEAFF.

The chain recombines TRBV30 with TRBJ2-1, with no clear D. The CDR3 totals 12 residues. V lost 2 bases and J 8 bases, leaving 10 bases between the germline ends. CDR1 and CDR2 (germline): GTSNPN, SVGIG (reference sequence). The chain's CDR3 is CAWSRAVDEQFF. CDR3 in DNA: TGTGCCTGGAGTCGGGCAGTTGATGAGCAGTTCTTC.

V gene TRBV5-1 combines with J gene TRBJ1-4; no clear D gene. This CDR3 comprises 15 residues. Trimming stripped 2 bases from V and 0 bases from J, with 8 bases between. The germline V gene has CDR1 SGHRS and CDR2 YFSETQ. The CDR3 bases are TGCGCCAGCAGCTTAGACGCGGCAACTAATGAAAAACTGTTTTTT. This sequence encodes CASSLDAATNEKLFF.

The chain combines TRBV6-6 with TRBJ1-2; 7 bases agree with TRBD1. CDR1 and CDR2 (germline): MNHNY, SVGAGI (reference sequence). CDR3 length equals 13 residues. The V and J ends lost 11 bases and 2 bases, in that order; junction bases with no gene match: 8. CDR3 coding DNA: TGTGCCGAATCAGGGGGTTCAAACTATGGCTACACCTTC. Translation: CAESGGSNYGYTF.

The gene calls are TRBV3-1 (or the pseudogene TRBV3-2) and TRBJ1-4; TRBD1 might be the D (6 bases). The ends were cut back, 6 bases at V and 14 bases at J, with 13 bases in the middle. CDR1 is LGHDT, CDR2 YNNKEL, per germline (reference sequence). CDR3 length: 11 amino acids. CDR3 sequence reads: CASSQQGGLFF. As DNA, the CDR3 is TGTGCCAGCAGTCAACAGGGAGGCCTGTTTTTT.

The V gene is TRBV19, the J gene TRBJ1-5, with D perhaps matching TRBD1 (6 bases). V lost 7 bases and J 3 bases, leaving 19 bases between the germline ends. Germline loops: CDR1 LNHDA, CDR2 SQIVND (reference sequence). CDR3 length: 16 amino acids. CDR3 sequence: CASKEPTGTPNQPQHF. In DNA, the CDR3 is TGTGCCAGTAAGGAACCAACCGGGACACCCAATCAGCCCCAGCATTTT.

This sequence joins TRBV7-2 and TRBJ1-5; D gene ambiguous. V was pared by 2 bases and J by 4 bases, with 12 bases between. Germline CDR1 and CDR2: SGHTA and FQGNSA. The CDR3 has 15 residues. CDR3 sequence: CASSLRDLRNQPQHF. As DNA, the CDR3 is TGTGCCAGCAGCTTAAGAGACTTAAGGAATCAGCCCCAGCATTTT. Drawing the rest from reference TRBV7-2 and TRBJ1-5, the complete variable domain is GAGVSQSPSNKVTEKGKDVELRCDPISGHTALYWYRQSLGQGLEFLIYFQGNSAPDKSGLPSDRFSAERTGGSVSTLTIQRTQQEDSAVYLCASSLRDLRNQPQHFGDGTRLSIL.

The chain has TRBV28 and TRBJ1-3; 7 nucleotides line up with TRBD1. CDR1 and CDR2 from the germline V gene are MDHEN and SYDVKM. V dropped 3 bases and J dropped 0; count of bases not matched to a gene: 5. The CDR3 totals 16 residues. For the CDR3, the DNA is TGTGCCAGCAGTTTTGCCGGGACAGTCTCTGGAAACACCATATATTTT. It encodes CASSFAGTVSGNTIYF.

The rearrangement links TRBV5-1 to TRBJ2-7; 10 nucleotides line up with TRBD2. J was trimmed by 0 bases and V by 0 bases; bases with no gene match: 3. Per germline, CDR1 SGHRS and CDR2 YFSETQ. The CDR3 length is 16 residues. CDR3 residues: CASSLEAGGSSYEQYF. CDR3 bases: TGCGCCAGCAGCTTGGAAGCGGGGGGGAGCTCCTACGAGCAGTACTTC.

The rearrangement joins TRBV6-5 to TRBJ2-7, with a possible D match to TRBD2 (6 bases). Trimming shortened V by 2 bases and J by 6 bases, and 14 bases separated the two germline ends. The CDR3 totals 14 residues. Looked up from germline, CDR1 is MNHEY and CDR2 is SVGAGI. The CDR3 is CASSYGVHGGEQYF. The DNA of the CDR3 is TGTGCCAGCAGTTACGGGGTACACGGGGGCGAGCAGTACTTC.

The chain has TRBV3-1 (or the pseudogene TRBV3-2) and TRBJ2-7; the D gene is possibly TRBD2 (6 bases). The CDR3 has 15 residues. Germline V lookup: CDR1 LGHDT, CDR2 YNNKEL (reference sequence). Trimming took 0 bases from V and 10 from J, leaving 19 bases between them. This CDR3 is CASSQDTGGGVVQYF. CDR3 DNA: TGTGCCAGCAGCCAAGATACGGGTGGCGGGGTGGTTCAGTACTTC.

This clone was observed a single time. The chain has TRBV5-1 and TRBJ2-5; maybe TRBD1 (6 bases). The V end was cut by 6 bases, the J end by 2 bases, with 17 bases between. Germline CDR1 is SGHRS and CDR2 is YFSETQ. This CDR3 is built from 15 residues. The CDR3, as DNA: TGCGCCAGCACCTCCCAGGGGTCCCCACAAGAGACCCAGTACTTC. It is translated as CASTSQGSPQETQYF.

In its sample, this clone was seen once. The V call is TRBV7-2, the J call TRBJ2-3; 16 nucleotides line up with TRBD2. This CDR3 region has 18 residues. The germline gives CDR1 SGHTA, CDR2 FQGNSA. V lost 3 bases and J lost 14; bases outside the gene matches: 17. The chain's CDR3 is CASSFRPGLAGGQVHRYF. CDR3 nucleotide sequence: TGTGCCAGCAGCTTTCGACCGGGACTAGCGGGGGGGCAGGTTCATCGGTATTTT.

This chain links TRBV3-1 (or the pseudogene TRBV3-2) with TRBJ1-2; 7 nucleotides agree with TRBD1. Germline V gives CDR1 LGHDT, CDR2 YNNKEL (reference sequence). This CDR3 is 13 amino acids long. The trim removed 7 bases at V and 6 bases at J, leaving 8 bases unmatched. The CDR3 region is CASKRLTGDGYTF. CDR3 coding DNA: TGTGCCAGCAAGCGGCTAACAGGGGATGGCTACACCTTC.